Listed below are T cell receptor beta chains from one sample, sequenced in a study of T-cell memory formation after mild COVID-19. TCRdb called the 5' RACE reads again in MiXCR, with one record for every CDR3 protein. The table has approximately 230,000 distinct CDR3 sequences, around 17% seen once. The sample consisted of PBMCs or a T cell subset sorted from them (not recorded which). The receptors stem from a man aged 18 to 30 who had mild COVID-19 (a few samples of this study predate the infection). Cell type and time point are not known. Each CDR3 is given with its conserved first and last residue. The order of the fields is D gene, J gene, V gene, clone size, CDR3 DNA, CDR3 protein. A D gene is named only where the DNA matches it firmly. Size is stated for part of the rows, as once, few or many counts, or as a class when the clone is expanded.

TRBD1	TRBJ1-2	TRBV25-1	few	TGTGCCAGCAGTGAATCGGGGGACAGGGCCGGCTACACCTTC	CASSESGDRAGYTF
.	TRBJ2-2	TRBV30	few	TGTGCCTGGAGTGTTAGTGGGTCCGGGGAGCTGTTTTTT	CAWSVSGSGELFF
TRBD2	TRBJ2-3	TRBV6-5	few	TGTGCCAGCAGCTGGACTAGCGGAAACACAGATACGCAGTATTTT	CASSWTSGNTDTQYF
TRBD1	TRBJ2-2	TRBV6-1	few	TGTGCCAGCAGTGGTCGGCAGGGGGCTCGCTTCGGGGAGCTGTTTTTT	CASSGRQGARFGELFF
.	TRBJ2-1	TRBV9	few	TGTGCCAGCAGCCCCCCTATCCAGAGGAATGAGCAGTTCTTC	CASSPPIQRNEQFF
.	TRBJ2-1	TRBV28	few	TGTGCCAGCAGTCAAGTATACAATGAGCAGTTCTTC	CASSQVYNEQFF
TRBD1	TRBJ1-1	TRBV29-1	.	TGCAGCGTGAAGCCGGGACAGAGCTTAGCTTTCTTT	CSVKPGQSLAFF
.	TRBJ1-1	TRBV2	few	TGTGCCAGCATGGTGATAACTGAAGCTTTCTTT	CASMVITEAFF
TRBD1	TRBJ2-5	TRBV2	.	TGTGCCAGCAGTCTCCAGACAGGGGGGGAGACCCAGTACTTC	CASSLQTGGETQYF
.	TRBJ1-2	TRBV11-2	few	TGTGCCAGCAGCTCCAGGGTAGGGAGTTCCTATGGCTACACCTTC	CASSSRVGSSYGYTF
.	TRBJ2-3	TRBV20-1	.	TGCAGTGCTAGGGAGCAAGCAGATACGCAGTATTTT	CSAREQADTQYF
.	TRBJ2-2	TRBV20-1	.	TGCAGTGCTAGGGGGGGACAGAACGCGAACACCGGGGAGCTGTTTTTT	CSARGGQNANTGELFF
TRBD1	TRBJ1-6	TRBV12-3/TRBV12-4	many	TGTGCCAGCAGTGTAACAGGGGAATCACCCCTCCACTTT	CASSVTGESPLHF
TRBD1	TRBJ2-6	TRBV20-1	few	TGCAGTGCCAATAAGTTCGGGACAGCGCCGTCCTCTGGGGCCAACGTCCTGACTTTC	CSANKFGTAPSSGANVLTF
.	TRBJ2-1	TRBV11-3	.	TGTGCCAGCAGCTTAGATCAGGGAGGGACAGCCTCATCGGGTGAGCAGTTCTTC	CASSLDQGGTASSGEQFF
.	TRBJ2-6	TRBV24-1	many	TGTGCCACCAGTAATAGAGCCGGGGCCAACGTCCTGACTTTC	CATSNRAGANVLTF
.	TRBJ1-2	TRBV4-3	few	TGCGCCAGCAGCCTTAGTCCGGACAAACATAGTTATGGCTACACCTTC	CASSLSPDKHSYGYTF
.	TRBJ2-5	TRBV29-1	.	TGCAGCGTTGGTGTCGGACAAGAGACCCAGTACTTC	CSVGVGQETQYF
TRBD1	TRBJ2-2	TRBV10-3	many	TGTGCCATCTTCGGAGGGACAGGGATCGCCGGGGAGCTGTTTTTT	CAIFGGTGIAGELFF
.	TRBJ2-1	TRBV7-2	few	TGTGCCAGCAGCTTGAAATGGGACTCCAAGCAGTTCTTC	CASSLKWDSKQFF
TRBD1	TRBJ1-2	TRBV19	.	TGTGCCAGTACCCCGGACAGGGCCTATGGCTACACCTTC	CASTPDRAYGYTF
TRBD2	TRBJ2-1	TRBV20-1	.	TGCAGTGCTCTAGCGGGGCTCTACAATGAGCAGTTCTTC	CSALAGLYNEQFF
.	TRBJ2-6	TRBV10-3	.	TGTGCCATCAGTCCGGCGGTCCTTGAGGCCAACGTCCTGACTTTC	CAISPAVLEANVLTF
TRBD1	TRBJ1-2	TRBV5-1	few	TGCGCCAGCAGCTTTGACACTCGACAGGGGCCTACCTATGGCTACACCTTC	CASSFDTRQGPTYGYTF
TRBD2	TRBJ2-1	TRBV7-3	.	TGTGCCAGCAGCTTAACTGCAGGACTAGCGGGGAAGCAGTTCTTC	CASSLTAGLAGKQFF
TRBD1	TRBJ1-6	TRBV5-1	.	TGCGCCAGCAGCCTTACAGGGGCGATCTATAATTCACCCCTCCACTTT	CASSLTGAIYNSPLHF
TRBD1	TRBJ2-7	TRBV13	few	TGTGCCAGCAGCCTCAGGGGGCGTCAGTACTTC	CASSLRGRQYF
TRBD1	TRBJ1-1	TRBV11-2	few	TGTGCCAGCAGCCCCAGGGGGCGGGGAGGGGAAGCTTTCTTT	CASSPRGRGGEAFF
TRBD2	TRBJ2-7	TRBV9	.	TGTGCCAGCAGCCGGACTAGCGAGGGTTTCTACGAGCAGTACTTC	CASSRTSEGFYEQYF
TRBD1	TRBJ1-5	TRBV2	few	TGTGCCAGCAGCGGGACAGGGGGGCGAGGTCAGCCCCAGCATTTT	CASSGTGGRGQPQHF
TRBD1	TRBJ2-6	TRBV9	few	TGTGCCAGCAGCGAAACAGGGGCCTCTGGGGCCAACGTCCTGACTTTC	CASSETGASGANVLTF
.	TRBJ1-3	TRBV6-5	.	TGTGCCAGCAGCTGGGGACGGGGCTCTGGAAACACCATATATTTT	CASSWGRGSGNTIYF
TRBD1	TRBJ1-2	TRBV7-9	few	TGTGCCAGCAGCTCGGGACAGGGGGTTTATGACTATGGCTACACCTTC	CASSSGQGVYDYGYTF
TRBD1	TRBJ1-1	TRBV24-1	.	TGTGCCACCAGTGCAGGGGGTTGGAGGAACACTGAAGCTTTCTTT	CATSAGGWRNTEAFF
TRBD1	TRBJ1-1	TRBV4-3	few	TGCGCCAGCAGCCAAGTGAACGGCCGGCAGGGGGCTGAAGCTTTCTTT	CASSQVNGRQGAEAFF
TRBD1	TRBJ2-7	TRBV20-1	.	TGCAGTGCTAGTGTGGGACAGGTAGGCGCCGAGCAGTACTTC	CSASVGQVGAEQYF
.	TRBJ2-2	TRBV5-1	many	TGCGCCAGCAGCTTTCGGCTACCTGACACCGGGGAGCTGTTTTTT	CASSFRLPDTGELFF
.	TRBJ2-7	TRBV19	.	TGTGCCAGTAGAAACCAAGACTGGAGCTCCTACGAGCAGTACTTC	CASRNQDWSSYEQYF
.	TRBJ2-3	TRBV10-3	few	TGTGCCATCAGTCTGGGGGACACAGATACGCAGTATTTT	CAISLGDTDTQYF
.	TRBJ2-7	TRBV11-3	.	TGTGCCAGCAGCTTACAAGTTTCCTACGAGCAGTACTTC	CASSLQVSYEQYF
TRBD2	TRBJ2-3	TRBV7-9	.	TGTGCCAGCCGAACGTTAAGGCTAGCGGGGCCAGATACGCAGTATTTT	CASRTLRLAGPDTQYF
TRBD1	TRBJ2-3	TRBV2	.	TGTGCCAGCAGTGCAGAAACGGGGACAGATATGCAGTATTTT	CASSAETGTDMQYF
TRBD1	TRBJ1-1	TRBV15	many	TGTGCCACCAGCAGAGATCTACAGGGGCACAACACTGAAGCTTTCTTT	CATSRDLQGHNTEAFF
TRBD1	TRBJ1-2	TRBV5-1	few	TGCGCCAGCAGCCGTGACAGGGTGTCTGGCTACACCTTC	CASSRDRVSGYTF
TRBD2	TRBJ2-1	TRBV5-1	.	TGCGCCAGCAGCTTTGGAGCGGGGGGGACTTTCTATGAGCAGTTCTTC	CASSFGAGGTFYEQFF
.	TRBJ1-2	TRBV15	few	TGTGCCACCAGCGCTCCCTTTGGGGGTGGCTATGGCTACACCTTC	CATSAPFGGGYGYTF
TRBD2	TRBJ2-7	TRBV5-6	many	TGTGCCAGCAGCTTTCTCACCCGGGGGGAGTACGAGCAGTACTTC	CASSFLTRGEYEQYF
.	TRBJ1-3	TRBV29-1	few	TGCAGCGGGCGGGACTCTGGAAACACCATATATTTT	CSGRDSGNTIYF
.	TRBJ2-2	TRBV7-8	few	TGTGCCAGCAGCCCCGGAAGGACCGGGGAGCTGTTTTTT	CASSPGRTGELFF
.	TRBJ2-7	TRBV6-6	few	TGTGCCAGCAGTTACCTTGCCGGTCAGACCAAATACTACGAGCAGTACTTC	CASSYLAGQTKYYEQYF
.	TRBJ1-2	TRBV6-2/TRBV6-3	.	TGTGCCAGCAGAACAGGGCCTCCCTATGGCTACACCTTC	CASRTGPPYGYTF
.	TRBJ2-3	TRBV9	.	TGTGCCAGCAGTGGGGACGGGGCCAAGGATACGCAGTATTTT	CASSGDGAKDTQYF
.	TRBJ1-2	TRBV7-2	few	TGTGCCAGCAGCCCGGACAGAGTGGGGTATGGCTACACCTTC	CASSPDRVGYGYTF
TRBD1	TRBJ1-1	TRBV18	few	TGTGCCAGCTCACCAGCGGGACAGTCGAACACTGAAGCTTTCTTT	CASSPAGQSNTEAFF